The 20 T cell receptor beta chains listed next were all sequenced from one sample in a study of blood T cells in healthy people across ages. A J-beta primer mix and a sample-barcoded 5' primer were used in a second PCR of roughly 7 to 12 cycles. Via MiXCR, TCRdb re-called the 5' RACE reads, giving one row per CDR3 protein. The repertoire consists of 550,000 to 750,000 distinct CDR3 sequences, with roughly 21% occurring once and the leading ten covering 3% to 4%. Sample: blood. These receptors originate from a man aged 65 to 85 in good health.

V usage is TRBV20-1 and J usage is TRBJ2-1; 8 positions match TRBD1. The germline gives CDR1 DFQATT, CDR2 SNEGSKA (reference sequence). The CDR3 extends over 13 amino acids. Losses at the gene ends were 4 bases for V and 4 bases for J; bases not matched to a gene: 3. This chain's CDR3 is CSAKRQGYNEQFF. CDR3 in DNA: TGCAGTGCTAAAAGACAGGGGTACAATGAGCAGTTCTTC.

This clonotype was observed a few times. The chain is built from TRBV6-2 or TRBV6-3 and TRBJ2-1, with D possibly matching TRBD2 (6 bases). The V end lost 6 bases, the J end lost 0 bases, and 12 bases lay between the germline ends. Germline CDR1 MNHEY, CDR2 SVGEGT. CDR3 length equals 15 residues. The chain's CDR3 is CASSRDSISYNEQFF. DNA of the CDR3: TGTGCCAGCAGCCGGGACTCGATCTCCTACAATGAGCAGTTCTTC.

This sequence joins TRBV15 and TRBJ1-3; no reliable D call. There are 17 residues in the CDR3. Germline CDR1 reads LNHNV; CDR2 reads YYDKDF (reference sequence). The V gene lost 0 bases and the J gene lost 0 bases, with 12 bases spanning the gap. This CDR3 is CATSREPNWDSGNTIYF. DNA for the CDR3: TGTGCCACCAGCAGAGAACCTAACTGGGACTCTGGAAACACCATATATTTT.

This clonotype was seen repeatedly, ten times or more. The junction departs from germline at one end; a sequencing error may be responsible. The CDR3, as DNA: TGTGCCAGCAGCCGGGACAGGGGGGAGACCCAGTACTTC. Translation gives CASSRDRGETQYF. The chain couples TRBV4-3 to TRBJ2-5; TRBD1 matches 11 bases. The CDR3 runs 13 residues. Germline-derived CDR1 and CDR2 are LGHNA and YSLEER.

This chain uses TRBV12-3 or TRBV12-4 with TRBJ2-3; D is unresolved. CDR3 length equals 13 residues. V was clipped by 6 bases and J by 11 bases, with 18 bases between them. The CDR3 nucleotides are TGTGCCAGCAGAGGAGTAAGCGCAGATGTGCAGTATTTT. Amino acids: CASRGVSADVQYF.

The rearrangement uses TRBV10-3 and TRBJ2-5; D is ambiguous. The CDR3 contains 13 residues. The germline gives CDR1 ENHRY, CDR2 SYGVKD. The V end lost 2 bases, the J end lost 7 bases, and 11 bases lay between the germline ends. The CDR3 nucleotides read TGTGCCATCAGTGAGGATACCCTGGGGACCCAGTACTTC. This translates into CAISEDTLGTQYF.

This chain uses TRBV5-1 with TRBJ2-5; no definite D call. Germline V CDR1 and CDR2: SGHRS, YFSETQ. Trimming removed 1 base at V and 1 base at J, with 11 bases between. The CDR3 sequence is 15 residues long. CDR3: CASSLYSRGQETQYF. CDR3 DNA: TGCGCCAGCAGCTTGTATAGTAGAGGCCAAGAGACCCAGTACTTC.

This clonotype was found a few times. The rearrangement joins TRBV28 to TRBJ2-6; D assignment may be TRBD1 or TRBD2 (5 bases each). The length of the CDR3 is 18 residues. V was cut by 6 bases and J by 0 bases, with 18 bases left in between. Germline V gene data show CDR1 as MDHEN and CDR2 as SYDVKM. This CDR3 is CASSPVGTATSGANVLTF. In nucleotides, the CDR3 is TGTGCCAGCAGCCCCGTGGGGACGGCGACCTCTGGGGCCAACGTCCTGACTTTC.

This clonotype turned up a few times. Here the CDR3 DNA reads TGCAGTGCTAGGATGGGGACTGATACGCAGTATTTT. Translated, it gives CSARMGTDTQYF. V is TRBV20-1 and J is TRBJ2-3; possible D gene TRBD2, 6 bases. The CDR3 has 12 amino acids. V dropped 3 bases and J dropped 6 bases, with 10 bases sitting between them. The germline CDR1 and CDR2 sequences are DFQATT and SNEGSKA (reference sequence).

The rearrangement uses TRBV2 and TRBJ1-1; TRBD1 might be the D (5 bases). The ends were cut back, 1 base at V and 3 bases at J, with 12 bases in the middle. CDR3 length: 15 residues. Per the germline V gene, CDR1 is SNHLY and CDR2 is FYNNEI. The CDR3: CASSEDSQGYTEAFF. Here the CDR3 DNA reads TGTGCCAGCAGTGAAGATTCCCAGGGTTACACTGAAGCTTTCTTT.

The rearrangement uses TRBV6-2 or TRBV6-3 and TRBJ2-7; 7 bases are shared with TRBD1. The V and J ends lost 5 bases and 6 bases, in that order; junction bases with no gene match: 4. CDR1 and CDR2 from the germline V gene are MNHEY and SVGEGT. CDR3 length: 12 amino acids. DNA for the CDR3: TGTGCCAGCAGTCGGACAGGTCCCGAGCAGTACTTC. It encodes CASSRTGPEQYF.

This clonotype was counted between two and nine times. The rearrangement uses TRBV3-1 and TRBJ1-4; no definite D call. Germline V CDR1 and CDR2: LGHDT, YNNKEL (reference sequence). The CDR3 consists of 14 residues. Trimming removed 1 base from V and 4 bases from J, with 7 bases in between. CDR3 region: CASSQGLSNEKLFF. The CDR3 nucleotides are TGTGCCAGCAGCCAAGGGCTCAGTAATGAAAAACTGTTTTTT. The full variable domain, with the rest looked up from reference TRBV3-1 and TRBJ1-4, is DTAVSQTPKYLVTQMGNDKSIKCEQNLGHDTMYWYKQDSKKFLKIMFSYNNKELIINETVPNRFSPKSPDKAHLNLHINSLELGDSAVYFCASSQGLSNEKLFFGSGTQLSVL.

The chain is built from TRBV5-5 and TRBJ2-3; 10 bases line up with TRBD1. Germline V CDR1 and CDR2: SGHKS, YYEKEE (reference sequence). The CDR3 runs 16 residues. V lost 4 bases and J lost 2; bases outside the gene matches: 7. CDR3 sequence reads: CASSDRGHSPTDTQYF. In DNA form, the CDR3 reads TGTGCCAGCAGCGACAGGGGGCACTCCCCCACAGATACGCAGTATTTT.

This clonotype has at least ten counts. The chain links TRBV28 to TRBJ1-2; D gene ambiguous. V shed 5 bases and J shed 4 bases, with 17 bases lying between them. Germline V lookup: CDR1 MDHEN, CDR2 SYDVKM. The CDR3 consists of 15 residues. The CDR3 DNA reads TGTGCCAGCAGTAGCGGCCCCGCGGATGGCTATGGCTACACCTTC. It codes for CASSSGPADGYGYTF.

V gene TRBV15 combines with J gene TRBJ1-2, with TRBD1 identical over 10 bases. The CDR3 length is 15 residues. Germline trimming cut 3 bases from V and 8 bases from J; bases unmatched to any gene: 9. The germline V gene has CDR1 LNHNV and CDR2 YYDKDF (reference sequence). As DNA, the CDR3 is TGTGCCACCAGCAGGGGGGACAGGGGTTTAATAGGCTACACCTTC. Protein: CATSRGDRGLIGYTF.

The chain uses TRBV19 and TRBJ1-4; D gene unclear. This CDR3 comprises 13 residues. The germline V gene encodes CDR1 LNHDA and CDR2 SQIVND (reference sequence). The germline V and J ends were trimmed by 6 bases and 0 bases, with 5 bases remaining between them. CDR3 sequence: CASRRTTNEKLFF. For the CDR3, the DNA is TGTGCCAGTAGAAGGACAACTAATGAAAAACTGTTTTTT.

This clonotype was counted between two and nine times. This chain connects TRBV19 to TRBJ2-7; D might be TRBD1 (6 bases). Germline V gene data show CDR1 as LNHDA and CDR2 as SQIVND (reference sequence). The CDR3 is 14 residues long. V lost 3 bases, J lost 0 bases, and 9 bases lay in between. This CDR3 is CASSIQTGSYEQYF. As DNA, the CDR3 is TGTGCCAGTAGTATCCAGACAGGCTCCTACGAGCAGTACTTC.

DNA for the CDR3: TGCAGCGTTCTCCGGGACAGGGGCACAGATACGCAGTATTTT. This gives the protein CSVLRDRGTDTQYF. V usage is TRBV29-1 and J usage is TRBJ2-3; 9 bases match TRBD1. The germline gives CDR1 SQVTM, CDR2 ANQGSEA. Trimming cost V 5 bases and J 1 base; bases outside gene matches: 4. The CDR3 length is 14 residues.

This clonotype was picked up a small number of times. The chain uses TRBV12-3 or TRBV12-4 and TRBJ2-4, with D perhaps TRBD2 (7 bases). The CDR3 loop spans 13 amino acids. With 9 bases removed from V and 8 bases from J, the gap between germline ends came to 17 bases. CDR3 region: CASGGGGIDIQYF. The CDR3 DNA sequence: TGTGCCAGTGGAGGGGGGGGGATAGACATTCAGTACTTC.

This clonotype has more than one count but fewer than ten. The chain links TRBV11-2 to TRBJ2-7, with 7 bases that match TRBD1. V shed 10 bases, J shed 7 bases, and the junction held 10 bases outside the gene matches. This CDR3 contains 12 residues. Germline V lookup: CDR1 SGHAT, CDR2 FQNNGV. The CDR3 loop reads CATKKGAGEQYF. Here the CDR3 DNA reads TGTGCCACCAAGAAGGGGGCTGGTGAGCAGTACTTC.